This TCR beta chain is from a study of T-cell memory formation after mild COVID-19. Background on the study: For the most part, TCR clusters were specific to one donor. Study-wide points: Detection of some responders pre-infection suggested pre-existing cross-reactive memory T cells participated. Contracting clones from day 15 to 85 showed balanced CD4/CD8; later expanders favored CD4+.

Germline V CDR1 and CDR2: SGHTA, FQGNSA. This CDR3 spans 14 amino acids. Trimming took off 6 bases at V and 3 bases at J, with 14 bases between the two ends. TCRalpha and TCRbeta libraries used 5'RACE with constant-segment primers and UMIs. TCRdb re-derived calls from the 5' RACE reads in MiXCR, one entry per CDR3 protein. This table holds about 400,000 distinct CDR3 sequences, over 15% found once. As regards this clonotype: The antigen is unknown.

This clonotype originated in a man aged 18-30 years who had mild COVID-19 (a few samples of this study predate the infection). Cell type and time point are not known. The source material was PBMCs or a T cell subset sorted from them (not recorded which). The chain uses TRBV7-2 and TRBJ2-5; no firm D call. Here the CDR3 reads CASSLVGSEETQYF. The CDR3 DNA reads TGTGCCAGCAGTCTAGTCGGGTCGGAAGAGACCCAGTACTTC.